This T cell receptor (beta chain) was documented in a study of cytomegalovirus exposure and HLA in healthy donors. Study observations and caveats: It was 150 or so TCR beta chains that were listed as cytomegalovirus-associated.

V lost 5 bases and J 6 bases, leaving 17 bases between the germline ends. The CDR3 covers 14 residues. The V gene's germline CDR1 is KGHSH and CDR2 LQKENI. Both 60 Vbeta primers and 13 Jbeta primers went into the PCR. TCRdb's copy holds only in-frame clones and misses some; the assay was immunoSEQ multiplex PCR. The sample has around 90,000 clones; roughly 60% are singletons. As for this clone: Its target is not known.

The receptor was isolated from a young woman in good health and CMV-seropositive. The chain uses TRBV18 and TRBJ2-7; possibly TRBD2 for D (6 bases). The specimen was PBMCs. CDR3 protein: CASSSGLQSGEQYF. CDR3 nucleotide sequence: TGTGCCAGCTCATCCGGACTACAGTCTGGCGAGCAGTACTTC.